This T cell receptor beta chain was captured in a study of human T cells and chemical hapten exposure. With respect to this clonotype: Its antigen is unidentified.

The study's library attached unique molecular identifiers to single cDNA molecules. TCRdb reanalysed the RACE reads using MiXCR and keeps one entry per CDR3 protein. The data hold more than 85,000 distinct CDR3 sequences, with about a tenth observed a single time. Study-wide results and caveats: Those TCRs sitting above 1 in 1000 frequency stayed the same with DPC sensitization.

Stated time point: patch test 2, 6 weeks after DPC sensitization. The treatment denotes: therapeutic diphenylcyclopropenone sensitization with weekly scalp DPC. Staff drew blood before applying each patch test. Per the germline V gene, CDR1 is LGHDT and CDR2 is YNNKEL (reference sequence). V dropped 1 base and J dropped 3; count of bases not matched to a gene: 0. This CDR3 region has 13 residues. The clonotype originates from a woman aged 40 to 50 with alopecia areata. Some clones in this sample may be carry-over from other donors' samples. The sequenced sample was whole blood, obtained in connection with sensitization to the hapten diphenylcyclopropenone (DPC). J is TRBJ2-7 and V is TRBV3-1; 7 bases map to TRBD1. The CDR3 nucleotides read TGTGCCAGCAGCCAAGGACAGGGCTACGAGCAGTACTTC. Amino acid sequence: CASSQGQGYEQYF.